This section outlines one TCR beta chain sequence together with its context. As yet, its antigen is unknown. Germline loops: CDR1 LNHNV, CDR2 YYDKDF (reference sequence). Germline trimming cut 0 bases from V and 2 bases from J; bases unmatched to any gene: 11. The CDR3 totals 19 residues. The sample is drawn from a study of shared clonotypes between healthy human individuals. Study results and limitations: Blood alone was sampled, and tissue repertoires likely differ.

The deep-level immunoSEQ assay was used. TCRdb's copy holds only in-frame clones and misses some; the assay was immunoSEQ multiplex PCR. The table includes some 470,000 clones, 76% detected once. This clonotype was sampled from a woman between 40 and 50 years old in good health. Some clones in this sample may be carry-over from other donors' samples. Sequencing was performed on PBMCs. The chain employs TRBV15 and TRBJ2-7, with 12 nucleotides matching TRBD2. CDR3 protein: CATSRDPPHPSGGAYEQYF. The CDR3 region has the DNA TGTGCCACCAGCAGAGATCCCCCGCATCCTAGCGGGGGGGCCTACGAGCAGTACTTC.